A single sample is the source of the 32 T cell receptor beta chains below, sequenced in a study of cytomegalovirus exposure and HLA in healthy donors. The PCR was carried out with 60 Vbeta primers and 13 Jbeta primers. Method: immunoSEQ multiplex PCR; TCRdb's copy keeps in-frame clones and lacks some. In the table there are approximately 190,000 clones, 65% to 85% of which are singletons. Sequenced material: PBMCs. Receptor source: a man aged 45-65 years in good health and CMV-seronegative.

The V gene is TRBV5-5, the J gene TRBJ1-4; D is unclear. The CDR3 spans 17 residues. The V end lost 3 bases, the J end lost 5 bases, and 20 bases lay between the germline ends. From germline, CDR1 is SGHKS and CDR2 YYEKEE (reference sequence). The CDR3 is CASSSSPLTNKNEKLFF. For the CDR3, the DNA is TGTGCCAGCAGCTCCTCCCCGTTGACAAATAAGAATGAAAAACTGTTTTTT.

This clone showed up just once. The chain couples TRBV12-5 to TRBJ2-5, with 11 bases lining up with TRBD1. This CDR3 contains 17 residues. Germline V gives CDR1 LGHNT, CDR2 FRNRAP. The trim removed 0 bases at V and 3 bases at J, leaving 6 bases unmatched. For the CDR3, the DNA is TGTGCTAGTGGTTTGGTACAAGGACAGGGGGCCAAAGAGACCCAGTACTTC. Translation: CASGLVQGQGAKETQYF. Full variable domain (remainder filled in from reference TRBV12-5 and TRBJ2-5): DARVTQTPRHKVTEMGQEVTMRCQPILGHNTVFWYRQTMMQGLELLAYFRNRAPLDDSGMPKDRFSAEMPDATLATLKIQPSEPRDSAVYFCASGLVQGQGAKETQYFGPGTRLLVL.

Concerning this clone itself: The sample carries other DNA sequences with the same CDR3. V is TRBV10-3 and J is TRBJ1-6, with TRBD1 identical over 8 bases. Trimming cost V 6 bases and J 8 bases; bases outside gene matches: 3. Per the germline V gene, CDR1 is ENHRY and CDR2 is SYGVKD. The CDR3 length is 13 residues. The CDR3 loop is CAIRDRADSPLHF. In nucleotides, the CDR3 is TGTGCCATCAGGGACAGGGCTGATTCACCCCTCCACTTT.

The gene calls are TRBV9 and TRBJ1-4, with a weak D call TRBD1 (5 bases). V was pared by 3 bases and J by 8 bases, with 11 bases between. Per germline, CDR1 SGDLS and CDR2 YYNGEE. The CDR3 has 13 amino acids. The CDR3 DNA is TGTGCCAGCAGCGGTGGGGCAGCAGAAAAACTGTTTTTT. Its protein is CASSGGAAEKLFF.

In this sample, this clone turned up once. The chain has TRBV7-9 and TRBJ2-7; D call uncertain. Germline-derived CDR1 and CDR2 are SEHNR and FQNEAQ (reference sequence). This CDR3 is built from 11 residues. V lost 6 bases, J lost 7 bases, and 10 bases lay in between. DNA for the CDR3: TGTGCCAGCAGTCCCACAACGGAGCAGTACTTC. It is translated as CASSPTTEQYF.

The V gene is TRBV10-3, the J gene TRBJ2-7, with D perhaps matching TRBD1 (6 bases). This CDR3 comprises 14 residues. V lost 3 bases and J 6 bases, leaving 15 bases between the germline ends. Germline V CDR1 and CDR2: ENHRY, SYGVKD. For the CDR3, the DNA is TGTGCCATCAGTGATTTAGGGGGTTCGGGCGAGCAGTACTTC. This encodes CAISDLGGSGEQYF.

The J gene is TRBJ2-2, the V gene TRBV9, with unresolved D. From germline, CDR1 is SGDLS and CDR2 YYNGEE. Between the trimmed V and J ends, which lost 0 bases and 3 bases, there was a span of 12 bases. The CDR3 length is 16 residues. CDR3 residues: CASSVENSPDTGELFF. The CDR3 DNA is TGTGCCAGCAGCGTAGAGAACAGCCCAGACACCGGGGAGCTGTTTTTT. The full variable domain, rest sourced from reference TRBV9 and TRBJ2-2, is DSGVTQTPKHLITATGQRVTLRCSPRSGDLSVYWYQQSLDQGLQFLIQYYNGEERAKGNILERFSAQQFPDLHSELNLSSLELGDSALYFCASSVENSPDTGELFFGEGSRLTVL.

The gene calls are TRBV7-2 and TRBJ1-6; D remains unclear. Germline V gene sequence: CDR1 SGHTA, CDR2 FQGNSA. The CDR3 is 16 residues long. Trimming pared 5 bases from V and 0 bases from J, leaving 11 bases between. The CDR3 sequence: CASSLDGSSYNSPLHF. The CDR3, as DNA: TGTGCCAGCAGCCTGGACGGGAGCTCCTATAATTCACCCCTCCACTTT.

This sequence joins TRBV27 and TRBJ2-5, with 10 bases identical to TRBD2. The assigned J gene may be wrong: the sequence end matches TRBJ2-7 better. CDR3 length: 15 residues. The germline V gene encodes CDR1 MNHEY and CDR2 SMNVEV (reference sequence). CDR3 protein: CASSLGLAGVYEQYF. In DNA, the CDR3 is TGTGCCAGCAGTTTAGGGCTAGCGGGGGTCTACGAGCAGTACTTC.

V usage is TRBV6-5 and J usage is TRBJ1-4; perhaps TRBD1 as D (5 bases). V shed 7 bases and J shed 7 bases, with 13 bases lying between them. Germline V CDR1 and CDR2: MNHEY, SVGAGI. CDR3 length equals 13 residues. In DNA, the CDR3 is TGTGCCAGCAAAGTGACAGCGATTGAAAAACTGTTTTTT. This codes for CASKVTAIEKLFF.

The genes are TRBV4-1 and TRBJ2-5, with TRBD1 matching 12 bases. The DNA end is a closer match to TRBJ2-7, so the J assignment may be wrong. CDR1 and CDR2 (germline): MGHRA, YSYEKL. This CDR3 has 16 amino acids. The CDR3 coding sequence is TGCGCCAGCAGCCAAGTTTGGGGACAGGGGGCTTACGAGCAGTACTTC. This codes for CASSQVWGQGAYEQYF.

There are a few counts of this clone. The chain links TRBV27 to TRBJ1-1; D ambiguous. This CDR3 has 14 residues. Trimming stripped 4 bases from V and 1 base from J, with 10 bases between. CDR1 and CDR2 (germline): MNHEY, SMNVEV (reference sequence). The CDR3 DNA is TGTGCCAGCAGTTCACCGGGAACGAACACTGAAGCTTTCTTT. Its translation is CASSSPGTNTEAFF.

The rearrangement links TRBV5-1 to TRBJ1-1, with 8 nucleotides matching TRBD1. CDR3 length: 18 amino acids. CDR1 is SGHRS, CDR2 YFSETQ, per germline. V dropped 0 bases and J dropped 1; count of bases not matched to a gene: 11. The CDR3 sequence: CASSLVLRGRVTNTEAFF. In DNA, the CDR3 is TGCGCCAGCAGCTTGGTCCTCAGGGGGCGGGTCACGAACACTGAAGCTTTCTTT.

This chain connects TRBV6-4 to TRBJ1-2, with unresolved D. The CDR3 is 12 residues long. Germline CDR1 and CDR2: MRHNA and SNTAGT. The V gene lost 0 bases and the J gene lost 7 bases, with 6 bases spanning the gap. DNA for the CDR3: TGTGCCAGCAGTGACTCCCGTCTTGGCTACACCTTC. Its translation: CASSDSRLGYTF.

The V call is TRBV6-1, the J call TRBJ1-5; 12 nucleotides match TRBD1. This CDR3 spans 15 amino acids. V shed 6 bases, J shed 6 bases, and the junction held 6 bases outside the gene matches. CDR1 is MNHNS and CDR2 is SASEGT in the germline V gene. CDR3 loop: CASRWDRGQGQPQHF. The CDR3 region has the DNA TGTGCCAGCAGGTGGGACAGGGGGCAGGGTCAGCCCCAGCATTTT.

V and J are TRBV18 and TRBJ2-1; 9 bases align to TRBD1. The V segment lost 4 bases and the J segment 8 bases; nucleotides outside the gene matches: 0. Germline lookup yields CDR1 KGHSH and CDR2 LQKENI. The CDR3 runs 12 residues. CDR3 sequence: CASSRTGDEQFF. The CDR3 nucleotides are TGTGCCAGCTCACGGACAGGGGATGAGCAGTTCTTC.

A single count supports this clone. CDR3 region: CASSSHSGTGELFF. CDR3 nucleotides: TGTGCCAGCAGCTCTCACTCGGGGACCGGGGAGCTGTTTTTT. The V and J genes are TRBV7-2 and TRBJ2-2; D possibly corresponds to TRBD2 (5 bases). The CDR3 loop spans 14 amino acids. Between the trimmed V and J ends, which lost 4 bases and 5 bases, there was a span of 11 bases. From germline, CDR1 is SGHTA and CDR2 FQGNSA.

The chain has TRBV21-1 and TRBJ2-7; the table gives TRBD2 as D, unverified against the DNA. TRBV21-1 is tagged as a pseudogene. The length of the CDR3 is 19 residues. CDR3 in amino acids: CASSKLGQGCLAGVREQYF. The CDR3, as DNA: TGTGCCAGCAGCAAACTGGGACAGGGTTGTCTAGCGGGGGTACGGGAGCAGTACTTC.

The V call is TRBV7-8, the J call TRBJ2-7, with D unclear. Trimming removed 3 bases from V and 2 bases from J, with 14 bases in between. The CDR3 spans 15 residues. Germline V gene data show CDR1 as SGHVS and CDR2 as FQNEAQ. In DNA form, the CDR3 reads TGTGCCAGCAGCTTCTCGCCTACCTTGCCCTACGAGCAGTACTTC. Protein product: CASSFSPTLPYEQYF.

The chain combines TRBV6-5 with TRBJ1-3; tentative D call: TRBD1 (6 bases). Germline V lookup: CDR1 MNHEY, CDR2 SVGAGI. V was pared by 0 bases and J by 4 bases, with 13 bases between. The CDR3 spans 16 residues. DNA of the CDR3: TGTGCCAGCAGTTACTCGACCGGGGACACGGGAAACACCATATATTTT. As protein: CASSYSTGDTGNTIYF.

The chain has TRBV27 and TRBJ2-3; 11 positions match TRBD2. The germline V gene has CDR1 MNHEY and CDR2 SMNVEV (reference sequence). The ends lost 3 bases at V and 2 bases at J; junction bases unmatched: 1. The CDR3 length is 15 residues. CDR3 sequence: CASSLGLADTDTQYF. The DNA for the CDR3 is TGTGCCAGCAGTTTGGGACTAGCGGACACAGATACGCAGTATTTT.

The rearrangement links TRBV19 to TRBJ1-6; 10 bases match TRBD1. The V gene end was trimmed by 9 bases and the J gene end by 10 bases; junction bases not matched to a gene: 6. The CDR3 consists of 13 residues. Per germline, CDR1 LNHDA and CDR2 SQIVND (reference sequence). The CDR3 is CASAGTGVSPLHF. In nucleotides, the CDR3 is TGTGCCAGCGCCGGGACAGGGGTATCACCCCTCCACTTT.

This rearrangement joins TRBV25-1 to TRBJ1-1; 8 bases fit TRBD1. The CDR3 has 14 residues. V gave up 4 bases and J gave up 1 base; unmatched junction bases: 2. Germline values: CDR1 MGHDK, CDR2 SYGVNS. CDR3 in DNA: TGTGCCAGCAGTGTACAGGGGGGGAACACTGAAGCTTTCTTT. It codes for CASSVQGGNTEAFF.

In its sample, this clone was seen once. The chain links TRBV10-3 to TRBJ1-3; 7 nucleotides align to TRBD1. This CDR3 comprises 16 residues. J lost 0 bases, V lost 8 bases, and 10 bases had no gene match. The germline V gene has CDR1 ENHRY and CDR2 SYGVKD. CDR3 DNA: TGTGCCATCCTCGCTCCGACAGGGAGCTCTGGAAACACCATATATTTT. It is translated as CAILAPTGSSGNTIYF.

V is TRBV4-1 and J is TRBJ1-1, with 7 bases that match TRBD1. Per germline, CDR1 MGHRA and CDR2 YSYEKL. The length of the CDR3 is 16 residues. V shed 4 bases and J 0 bases; nucleotides not matched to a gene: 8. In nucleotides, the CDR3 is TGCGCCAGCAGCCTATACCCTGGACAGGTGAACACTGAAGCTTTCTTT. Amino acids: CASSLYPGQVNTEAFF.

V is TRBV27 and J is TRBJ1-2; D uncertain. CDR3 length equals 13 residues. Per germline, CDR1 MNHEY and CDR2 SMNVEV (reference sequence). V was clipped by 3 bases and J by 9 bases, with 14 bases between them. The CDR3 sequence is CASSFPRAHRYTF. The CDR3 coding sequence is TGTGCCAGCAGTTTTCCGAGGGCTCATCGCTACACCTTC.

This sequence joins TRBV6-6 and TRBJ2-5; 9 nucleotides agree with TRBD1. V dropped 5 bases and J dropped 5; count of bases not matched to a gene: 6. Germline assignment: CDR1 MNHNY and CDR2 SVGAGI (reference sequence). There are 14 residues in the CDR3. The CDR3 sequence is CASSKPGQGETQYF. CDR3 nucleotides: TGTGCCAGCAGTAAGCCGGGACAGGGTGAGACCCAGTACTTC.

This clone was recorded only once. V usage is TRBV11-2 and J usage is TRBJ2-7; 8 nucleotides agree with TRBD2. Germline lookup yields CDR1 SGHAT and CDR2 FQNNGV. Unmatched junction bases numbered 10, after V lost 4 bases and J lost 5 bases. The CDR3 has 15 residues. The CDR3 spells CASSSLRGVHNEQYF. For the CDR3, the DNA is TGTGCCAGCAGCTCTCTGCGGGGGGTTCACAACGAGCAGTACTTC.

This clone occurred a few times. This sequence joins TRBV5-1 and TRBJ2-1; TRBD2 agrees at 11 bases. J was trimmed by 7 bases and V by 4 bases; bases with no gene match: 7. CDR1 and CDR2 from the germline V gene are SGHRS and YFSETQ. The CDR3 has 15 amino acids. For the CDR3, the DNA is TGCGCCAGCAGCCCGGGACTAGCGGTTGTTAATGAGCAGTTCTTC. Its translation: CASSPGLAVVNEQFF.

The chain recombines TRBV27 with TRBJ1-5; D possibly corresponds to TRBD1 (5 bases). Trimming cost V 1 base and J 9 bases, with 13 bases left between them. CDR1 is MNHEY and CDR2 is SMNVEV in the germline V gene (reference sequence). The CDR3 is made up of 14 amino acids. CDR3 coding DNA: TGTGCCAGCAGTTTATTTAGGGGCCGAGGGCCCCAGCATTTT. Protein sequence: CASSLFRGRGPQHF.

The chain couples TRBV5-1 to TRBJ1-4; possibly TRBD1 for D (6 bases). The V end lost 3 bases, the J end lost 4 bases, and 13 bases lay between the germline ends. Germline V CDR1 and CDR2: SGHRS, YFSETQ. The CDR3 is 15 residues long. As DNA, the CDR3 is TGCGCCAGCAGCTCAGCGGGGGCGAGTAATGAAAAACTGTTTTTT. This encodes CASSSAGASNEKLFF.

V and J are TRBV10-3 and TRBJ2-7; D perhaps matches TRBD1 (6 bases). The CDR3 is 17 amino acids. In germline, CDR1 is ENHRY, CDR2 SYGVKD. The germline V and J ends were trimmed by 0 bases and 0 bases, with 15 bases remaining between them. CDR3 coding DNA: TGTGCCATCAGTGAGTCGACCCGACAGGAAAGCTCCTACGAGCAGTACTTC. The encoded protein is CAISESTRQESSYEQYF.